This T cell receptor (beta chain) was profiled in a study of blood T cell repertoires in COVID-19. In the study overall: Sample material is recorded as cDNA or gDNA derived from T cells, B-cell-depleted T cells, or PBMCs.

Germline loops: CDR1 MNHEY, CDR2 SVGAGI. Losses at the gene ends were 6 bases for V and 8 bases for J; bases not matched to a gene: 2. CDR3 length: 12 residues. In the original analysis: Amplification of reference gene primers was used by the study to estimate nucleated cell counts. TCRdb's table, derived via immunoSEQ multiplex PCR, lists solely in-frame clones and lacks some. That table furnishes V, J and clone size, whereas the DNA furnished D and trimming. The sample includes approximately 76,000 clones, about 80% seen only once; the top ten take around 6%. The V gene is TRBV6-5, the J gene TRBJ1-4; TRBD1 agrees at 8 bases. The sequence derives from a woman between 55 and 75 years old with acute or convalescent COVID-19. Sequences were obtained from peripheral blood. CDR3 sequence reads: CASRGTGEKLFF. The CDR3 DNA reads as TGTGCCAGCAGGGGGACAGGCGAAAAACTGTTTTTT.